The 31 T cell receptor beta chains below were found in one sample sequenced in a study of human CD8 memory T cell subsets. Investigators built TCR beta libraries using UMI-labeled 5' RACE. TCRdb re-analyzed the 5' RACE reads; it lists each CDR3 protein once, without DNA. The sample has about 5,500 distinct CDR3 sequences; the top ten hold around 20%. Sequenced material: CD8+ T cells from PBMCs. These receptors all stem from a human donor in good health.

Considering frequency, this clonotype is medium-sized. The CDR3 loop is CASSTGTGGEQFF. The gene calls are TRBV6-2 or TRBV6-3 and TRBJ2-1; TCRdb proposes TRBD1, but this gene call is untestable without DNA. This CDR3 spans 13 amino acids. Germline CDR1 reads MNHEY; CDR2 reads SVGEGT.

The V gene is TRBV28, the J gene TRBJ2-7; TCRdb lists TRBD1, though no DNA is available to test this call. The CDR3 runs 14 residues. The germline gives CDR1 MDHEN, CDR2 SYDVKM. CDR3 sequence: CASTSGQAWGEQYF.

The chain combines TRBV15 with TRBJ1-3. Germline loops: CDR1 LNHNV, CDR2 YYDKDF (reference sequence). There are 15 residues in the CDR3. This CDR3 is CATSRERGSGNTIYF.

The rearrangement uses TRBV29-1 and TRBJ2-7. Germline CDR1 SQVTM, CDR2 ANQGSEA. The CDR3 is 14 residues long. The CDR3 sequence is CSACLLASPYEQYF.

Considering frequency, this clonotype is medium-sized. V gene TRBV5-1 combines with J gene TRBJ1-1; TCRdb calls TRBD1, which cannot be checked without DNA. The CDR3 runs 14 residues. Germline lookup yields CDR1 SGHRS and CDR2 YFSETQ. The chain's CDR3 is CASSPGQGDTEAFF.

V and J are TRBV7-6 and TRBJ2-3; the D call from TCRdb, TRBD2, cannot be confirmed without DNA. The germline gives CDR1 SGHVS, CDR2 FNYEAQ. The CDR3 spans 16 residues. This CDR3 is CASSPLLSGGTDTQYF. Full variable domain (rest looked up from reference TRBV7-6 and TRBJ2-3): GAGVSQSPRYKVTKRGQDVALRCDPISGHVSLYWYRQALGQGPEFLTYFNYEAQQDKSGLPNDRFSAERPEGSISTLTIQRTEQRDSAMYRCASSPLLSGGTDTQYFGPGTRLTVL.

The genes are TRBV5-5 and TRBJ2-1; TCRdb lists TRBD1, though no DNA is available to test this call. CDR1 and CDR2 (germline): SGHKS, YYEKEE (reference sequence). This CDR3 contains 14 residues. The CDR3 loop is CASSAEGTGNEQFF.

The chain couples TRBV5-1 to TRBJ2-7. This CDR3 contains 14 residues. The germline CDR1 and CDR2 sequences are SGHRS and YFSETQ. The CDR3 protein is CASSLAADSYEQYF.

V and J are TRBV6-6 and TRBJ2-3; TCRdb's D call, TRBD1, is unchecked because there is no DNA. Germline values: CDR1 MNHNY, CDR2 SVGAGI (reference sequence). The CDR3 covers 14 residues. This CDR3 reads CASGGQGITDTQYF.

V usage is TRBV20-1 and J usage is TRBJ2-1. The V gene's germline CDR1 is DFQATT and CDR2 SNEGSKA (reference sequence). The CDR3 extends over 14 amino acids. The CDR3: CSASHYLRVNEQFF.

This chain uses TRBV6-2 or TRBV6-3 with TRBJ2-7; TCRdb designates TRBD2, a call that cannot be tested without DNA. Germline V gene lookup returns CDR1 MNHEY and CDR2 SVGEGT. This CDR3 has 18 amino acids. The CDR3 sequence is CASSYIAVPAGVENEQYF.

V gene TRBV6-5 combines with J gene TRBJ1-1. The CDR3 runs 11 residues. Germline loops: CDR1 MNHEY, CDR2 SVGAGI. The CDR3 is CASSWRTEAFF.

V gene TRBV27 combines with J gene TRBJ2-1; the TRBD1 assignment by TCRdb is unverifiable without DNA. This CDR3 region has 14 residues. CDR1 MNHEY and CDR2 SMNVEV come from the germline V gene (reference sequence). CDR3: CATMTAGVYNEQFF.

The chain couples TRBV5-1 to TRBJ2-1. The CDR3 spans 11 residues. Germline-derived CDR1 and CDR2 are SGHRS and YFSETQ. CDR3 residues: CASSLTREEFF.

The gene calls are TRBV29-1 and TRBJ1-2. Germline lookup yields CDR1 SQVTM and CDR2 ANQGSEA. The CDR3 consists of 13 residues. The CDR3 protein is CSAPKDTNYGYTF.

J is TRBJ1-2 and V is TRBV6-6. CDR1 is MNHNY and CDR2 is SVGAGI in the germline V gene (reference sequence). The CDR3 has 14 amino acids. This CDR3 is CASSYERTLYGYTF.

This rearrangement joins TRBV2 to TRBJ2-1; TCRdb's D call, TRBD2, is unchecked because there is no DNA. CDR3 length equals 14 residues. Germline-derived CDR1 and CDR2 are SNHLY and FYNNEI. CDR3 protein: CATLAGGPLGEQFF.

V is TRBV30 and J is TRBJ2-1. The CDR3 runs to 13 residues. Per the germline V gene, CDR1 is GTSNPN and CDR2 is SVGIG (reference sequence). The CDR3 spells CAWSEVRLNEQFF.

The gene calls are TRBV7-9 and TRBJ2-7; no DNA is available, so the TRBD2 call from TCRdb remains unchecked. The CDR3 contains 13 residues. Germline V gene lookup returns CDR1 SEHNR and CDR2 FQNEAQ (reference sequence). CDR3 loop: CASSGGNPLEQYF.

The chain employs TRBV7-9 and TRBJ2-7; the TCRdb call, TRBD1, lacks DNA for checking. The CDR3 consists of 14 residues. The V gene's germline CDR1 is SEHNR and CDR2 FQNEAQ (reference sequence). The CDR3 is CASSSAGADYEQYF.

The CDR3 region is CSVFRGGELFF. The chain links TRBV29-1 to TRBJ2-2; TCRdb's D call of TRBD1 is untestable without DNA. This CDR3 is built from 11 residues. The germline CDR1 and CDR2 sequences are SQVTM and ANQGSEA.

The chain couples TRBV7-9 to TRBJ2-3; the TCRdb call, TRBD2, lacks DNA for checking. Germline V CDR1 and CDR2: SEHNR, FQNEAQ (reference sequence). This CDR3 has 16 amino acids. This CDR3 reads CASSQLAGGPTDTQYF.

The rearrangement joins TRBV7-6 to TRBJ1-5; TCRdb selects TRBD1, and the lack of DNA leaves this call unchecked. Germline V lookup: CDR1 SGHVS, CDR2 FNYEAQ. CDR3 length: 14 residues. This chain's CDR3 is CASSPTGRNQPQHF.

The chain uses TRBV5-1 and TRBJ2-1; lacking DNA, the TRBD1 call made by TCRdb goes unchecked. The germline V gene encodes CDR1 SGHRS and CDR2 YFSETQ. The CDR3 sequence is 12 residues long. CDR3 protein: CASSLSADEQFF.

The rearrangement uses TRBV10-2 and TRBJ1-5; the TCRdb D gene call, TRBD1, has no DNA to confirm it. CDR3 size: 17 residues. Per germline, CDR1 WSHSY and CDR2 SAAADI. This chain's CDR3 is CASSKDRVPYSNQPQHF.

V is TRBV12-3 or TRBV12-4 and J is TRBJ2-3; TCRdb reports TRBD2, a call that lacks DNA to check it against. The CDR3 length is 17 residues. The CDR3 spells CASSQLAGGTHTDTQYF.

The CDR3 spells CASSFGREQPQHF. V gene TRBV28 combines with J gene TRBJ1-5; the TRBD1 assignment by TCRdb is unverifiable without DNA. CDR3 size: 13 residues. CDR1 is MDHEN, CDR2 SYDVKM, per germline.

In terms of frequency, this clonotype is medium-sized. The chain recombines TRBV14 with TRBJ2-1; no DNA is available, so the TRBD2 call from TCRdb remains unchecked. CDR1 is SGHDN and CDR2 is FVKESK in the germline V gene. This CDR3 spans 16 amino acids. CDR3 in amino acids: CASSQMGGPKYNEQFF.

The V call is TRBV27, the J call TRBJ1-5; as DNA is missing, the TRBD1 call by TCRdb cannot be tested. The length of the CDR3 is 14 residues. Germline V gene sequence: CDR1 MNHEY, CDR2 SMNVEV (reference sequence). The CDR3 is CASSTTGEGQPQHF.

The V call is TRBV30, the J call TRBJ1-2; lacking DNA, the TRBD1 call made by TCRdb goes unchecked. The V gene's germline CDR1 is GTSNPN and CDR2 SVGIG (reference sequence). The CDR3 totals 15 residues. The CDR3 is CAWSGSGTTNYGYTF.

The gene calls are TRBV7-9 and TRBJ1-6; TCRdb returns TRBD1, unconfirmable since there is no DNA. Per germline, CDR1 SEHNR and CDR2 FQNEAQ (reference sequence). The CDR3 runs to 14 residues. CDR3 region: CASSPGVVGSPLHF.